The 22 T cell receptor beta chains listed next were all sequenced from one sample in a study of cytomegalovirus exposure and HLA in healthy donors. The PCR contained 60 Vbeta and 13 Jbeta primers. Only in-frame clones appear in the TCRdb table, and some are missing; sequencing was by immunoSEQ multiplex PCR. The sample consists of more than 100,000 clones, approximately 78% of them appearing once. The sequenced material came from PBMCs. The source is a woman in her forties or fifties in good health and CMV-seropositive.

The chain couples TRBV30 to TRBJ1-2, with 9 bases matching TRBD1. The CDR3 has 12 amino acids. Trimming took 7 bases from V and 7 from J; bases not matched to a gene: 7. CDR1 is GTSNPN, CDR2 SVGIG, per germline (reference sequence). Written as DNA, the CDR3 is TGTGCCTTGGACAGGGGTTGGGCTGGCTACACCTTC. This translates into CALDRGWAGYTF.

This clone was counted only a few times. The chain has TRBV5-6 and TRBJ2-2, with 8 bases lining up with TRBD1. The CDR3 contains 14 residues. V was pared by 3 bases and J by 8 bases, with 6 bases of the junction left unmatched. Per germline, CDR1 SGHDT and CDR2 YYEEEE. CDR3 nucleotides: TGTGCCAGCAGCTCCTCAGGGGGCGCGGGGGAGCTGTTTTTT. Translating gives CASSSSGGAGELFF. Full variable domain (rest looked up from reference TRBV5-6 and TRBJ2-2): DAGVTQSPTHLIKTRGQQVTLRCSPKSGHDTVSWYQQALGQGPQFIFQYYEEEERQRGNFPDRFSGHQFPNYSSELNVNALLLGDSALYLCASSSSGGAGELFFGEGSRLTVL.

V and J are TRBV19 and TRBJ2-1; tentatively, D is TRBD2 (5 bases). Germline CDR1 LNHDA, CDR2 SQIVND (reference sequence). V lost 5 bases and J 3 bases, leaving 14 bases between the germline ends. This CDR3 has 15 residues. CDR3 region: CASSDQKTSYNEQFF. CDR3 DNA sequence: TGTGCCAGTAGTGACCAAAAAACTAGCTACAATGAGCAGTTCTTC.

This clone has only a few counts. The CDR3 region is CASSSKSGQGMEKLFF. CDR3 DNA sequence: TGTGCCAGCAGCTCTAAATCGGGACAGGGGATGGAAAAACTGTTTTTT. The rearrangement links TRBV5-4 to TRBJ1-4; TRBD1 matches at 10 bases. The V segment lost 3 bases and the J segment 8 bases; nucleotides outside the gene matches: 10. Per germline, CDR1 SGHNT and CDR2 YYREEE (reference sequence). The CDR3 loop spans 16 amino acids.

This clone was recorded once. The rearrangement links TRBV7-9 to TRBJ1-1; 11 nucleotides align to TRBD1. Germline-derived CDR1 and CDR2 are SEHNR and FQNEAQ (reference sequence). The CDR3 covers 15 residues. V was clipped by 3 bases and J by 4 bases; unmatched bases: 4. This CDR3 reads CASSLLGTGGTEAFF. The CDR3 nucleotides are TGTGCCAGCAGCTTGCTAGGGACAGGGGGCACTGAAGCTTTCTTT.

The rearrangement uses TRBV5-6 and TRBJ1-1; no definite D call. Trimming stripped 0 bases from V and 6 bases from J, with 12 bases between. Germline CDR1 SGHDT, CDR2 YYEEEE. This CDR3 is built from 14 residues. CDR3 DNA: TGTGCCAGCAGCTTGGGATTGGTGAGGGCTGAAGCTTTCTTT. Its protein is CASSLGLVRAEAFF.

Of note for this clone: A read error may account for a junction end that differs from germline. The chain recombines TRBV5-4 with TRBJ1-2; D remains ambiguous. Per the germline V gene, CDR1 is SGHNT and CDR2 is YYREEE (reference sequence). The CDR3 length is 14 residues. This chain's CDR3 is CAGSPGSTNYGYTF. The CDR3 DNA follows: TGTGCCGGCAGCCCGGGATCTACTAACTATGGCTACACCTTC. The full variable domain, with the rest looked up from reference TRBV5-4 and TRBJ1-2, is ETGVTQSPTHLIKTRGQQVTLRCSSQSGHNTVSWYQQALGQGPQFIFQYYREEENGRGNFPPRFSGLQFPNYSSELNVNALELDDSALYLCAGSPGSTNYGYTFGSGTRLTVV.

This chain uses TRBV19 with TRBJ2-1, with a tentative D call TRBD2 (5 bases). The CDR3 is 17 residues long. The germline V gene has CDR1 LNHDA and CDR2 SQIVND (reference sequence). V was clipped by 3 bases and J by 2 bases, with 17 bases between them. The CDR3 spells CASSILTRDPAYNEQFF. The CDR3 region has the DNA TGTGCCAGTAGTATTTTAACCCGGGATCCGGCCTACAATGAGCAGTTCTTC. Based on the CDR3 plus reference TRBV19 and TRBJ2-1, the full variable domain is DGGITQSPKYLFRKEGQNVTLSCEQNLNHDAMYWYRQDPGQGLRLIYYSQIVNDFQKGDIAEGYSVSREKKESFPLTVTSAQKNPTAFYLCASSILTRDPAYNEQFFGPGTRLTVL.

There are a few counts of this clone. This chain uses TRBV10-3 with TRBJ2-7; 7 nucleotides line up with TRBD1. The germline gives CDR1 ENHRY, CDR2 SYGVKD. The CDR3 is made up of 15 amino acids. Trimming removed 0 bases from V and 2 bases from J; junction bases left unmatched: 4. The CDR3 protein is CAISESGQRTYEQYF. In nucleotides, the CDR3 is TGTGCCATCAGTGAGTCGGGACAGCGAACCTACGAGCAGTACTTC.

V is TRBV13 and J is TRBJ2-6; 7 bases are a match to TRBD1. Germline V CDR1 and CDR2: PRHDT, FYEKMQ (reference sequence). Germline trimming cut 5 bases from V and 1 base from J; bases unmatched to any gene: 2. This CDR3 is 15 amino acids long. This chain's CDR3 is CASSPQGSGANVLTF. The CDR3 bases are TGTGCCAGCAGCCCACAGGGGTCTGGGGCCAACGTCCTGACTTTC.

This clone was recorded only once. The junction departs from germline at one end; a sequencing error may be responsible. V gene TRBV28 combines with J gene TRBJ2-7; 10 nucleotides line up with TRBD2. Germline V gene data show CDR1 as MDHEN and CDR2 as SYDVKM. The CDR3 is 13 amino acids. In DNA, the CDR3 is TGTGCCAGCGTCCTAGCGGGAGCTCGGGAGCAGTCCTTC. Protein: CASVLAGAREQSF.

In its sample, this clone was seen a few times. V is TRBV5-1 and J is TRBJ2-5; 8 bases map to TRBD2. The CDR3 sequence is 18 residues long. The ends lost 3 bases at V and 1 base at J; junction bases unmatched: 14. CDR1 and CDR2 from the germline V gene are SGHRS and YFSETQ. This CDR3 is CASSSGLASTVGQETQYF. CDR3 nucleotides: TGCGCCAGCAGCTCCGGACTAGCCTCCACCGTGGGCCAAGAGACCCAGTACTTC.

The chain links TRBV6-4 to TRBJ2-5, with TRBD2 identical over 7 bases. Germline lookup yields CDR1 MRHNA and CDR2 SNTAGT. The CDR3 has 18 amino acids. V gave up 4 bases and J gave up 2 bases; unmatched junction bases: 16. The CDR3 region is CASSVAGVTGAEQETQYF. CDR3 coding DNA: TGTGCCAGCAGTGTTGCGGGAGTAACGGGAGCAGAACAAGAGACCCAGTACTTC.

The chain carries TRBV10-3 and TRBJ1-1; tentative D call: TRBD1 (5 bases). V lost 6 bases and J lost 0, with 17 bases in between. Germline CDR1 and CDR2: ENHRY and SYGVKD. This CDR3 contains 16 residues. The DNA of the CDR3 is TGTGCCATCAGGACAGTGGGGCAGCGCATGAACACTGAAGCTTTCTTT. This encodes CAIRTVGQRMNTEAFF.

The chain is built from TRBV15 and TRBJ2-3; D possibly corresponds to TRBD2 (5 bases). Deletions cut 5 bases from V and 4 bases from J, with 16 bases between. Germline V gene data show CDR1 as LNHNV and CDR2 as YYDKDF (reference sequence). This CDR3 is built from 15 residues. The CDR3 is CATSFSFGGADTQYF. CDR3 nucleotide sequence: TGTGCCACCAGCTTTTCCTTCGGAGGTGCAGATACGCAGTATTTT.

The chain employs TRBV5-1 and TRBJ2-7, with D perhaps matching TRBD2 (6 bases). V shed 7 bases and J shed 0 bases, with 11 bases lying between them. This CDR3 is 13 amino acids long. Looked up from germline, CDR1 is SGHRS and CDR2 is YFSETQ. The CDR3 coding sequence is TGCGCCAGCCGGGGCGGGAACTCCTACGAGCAGTACTTC. It codes for CASRGGNSYEQYF.

The chain links TRBV27 to TRBJ1-1; D is perhaps TRBD1 (6 bases). Trimming removed 0 bases at V and 5 bases at J, with 16 bases between. The length of the CDR3 is 16 residues. The germline V gene encodes CDR1 MNHEY and CDR2 SMNVEV (reference sequence). The chain's CDR3 is CASSLSAGGASTEAFF. The CDR3 DNA reads TGTGCCAGCAGTTTATCGGCGGGGGGCGCCTCGACTGAAGCTTTCTTT.

The V and J genes are TRBV6-6 and TRBJ2-5; D gene uncertain. Germline CDR1 is MNHNY and CDR2 is SVGAGI (reference sequence). Trimming took off 2 bases at V and 2 bases at J, with 3 bases between the two ends. This CDR3 has 12 residues. CDR3 region: CASSYRQETQYF. In DNA form, the CDR3 reads TGTGCCAGCAGTTACCGTCAAGAGACCCAGTACTTC.

This clone was detected only a few times. The V call is TRBV7-9, the J call TRBJ1-2, with a weak D call TRBD1 (6 bases). The ends were cut back, 5 bases at V and 4 bases at J, with 11 bases in the middle. Germline CDR1 reads SEHNR; CDR2 reads FQNEAQ (reference sequence). The CDR3 is made up of 13 amino acids. CDR3 protein: CASSRDTIYGYTF. For the CDR3, the DNA is TGTGCCAGCAGCCGGGACACAATCTATGGCTACACCTTC. The complete variable domain, with remaining parts taken from reference TRBV7-9 and TRBJ1-2, reads DTGVSQNPRHKITKRGQNVTFRCDPISEHNRLYWYRQTLGQGPEFLTYFQNEAQLEKSRLLSDRFSAERPKGSFSTLEIQRTEQGDSAMYLCASSRDTIYGYTFGSGTRLTVV.

This chain connects TRBV15 to TRBJ2-7, with TRBD2 matching over 7 bases. The CDR3 runs to 16 residues. Germline V lookup: CDR1 LNHNV, CDR2 YYDKDF (reference sequence). The trim removed 3 bases at V and 2 bases at J, leaving 10 bases unmatched. This CDR3 is CATSRALAGPTYEQYF. The CDR3 coding sequence is TGTGCCACCAGCAGGGCCTTAGCGGGCCCTACCTACGAGCAGTACTTC.

The chain recombines TRBV5-1 with TRBJ1-3, with D possibly being TRBD1 (6 bases). V lost 0 bases to trimming and J lost 2 bases, with 9 bases between them. The CDR3 runs 15 residues. Germline CDR1 and CDR2: SGHRS and YFSETQ. In nucleotides, the CDR3 is TGCGCCAGCAGCTTGGTTCAGGGGCCTGGAAACACCATATATTTT. Translated: CASSLVQGPGNTIYF.

The rearrangement links TRBV30 to TRBJ1-6; possibly TRBD1 for D (5 bases). The CDR3 has 13 amino acids. V was trimmed by 5 bases and J by 7 bases, leaving 12 bases between them. From germline, CDR1 is GTSNPN and CDR2 SVGIG (reference sequence). CDR3 protein: CAWDGGGNSPLHF. The CDR3, as DNA: TGTGCCTGGGACGGCGGGGGAAATTCACCCCTCCACTTT.